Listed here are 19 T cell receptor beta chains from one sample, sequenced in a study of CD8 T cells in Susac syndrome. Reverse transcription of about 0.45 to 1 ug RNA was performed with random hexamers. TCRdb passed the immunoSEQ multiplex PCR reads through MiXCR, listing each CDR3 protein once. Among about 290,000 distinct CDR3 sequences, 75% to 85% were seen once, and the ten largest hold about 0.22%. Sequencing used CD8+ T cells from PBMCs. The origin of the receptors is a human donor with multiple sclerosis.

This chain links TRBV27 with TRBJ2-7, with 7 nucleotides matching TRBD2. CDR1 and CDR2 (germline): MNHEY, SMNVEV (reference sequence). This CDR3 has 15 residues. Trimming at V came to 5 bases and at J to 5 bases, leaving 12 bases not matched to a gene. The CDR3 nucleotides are TGTGCCAGCAGTCCCCACGGGGGGTCCCCCGACGAGCAGTACTTC. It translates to CASSPHGGSPDEQYF.

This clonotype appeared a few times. CDR3 region: CASSQEGARNTGELFF. The CDR3 DNA reads as TGCGCCAGCAGCCAGGAGGGGGCAAGAAACACCGGGGAGCTGTTTTTT. The chain employs TRBV4-1 and TRBJ2-2; possible D gene TRBD1, 7 bases. The ends were cut back, 3 bases at V and 2 bases at J, with 13 bases in the middle. There are 16 residues in the CDR3. Germline V gene lookup returns CDR1 MGHRA and CDR2 YSYEKL.

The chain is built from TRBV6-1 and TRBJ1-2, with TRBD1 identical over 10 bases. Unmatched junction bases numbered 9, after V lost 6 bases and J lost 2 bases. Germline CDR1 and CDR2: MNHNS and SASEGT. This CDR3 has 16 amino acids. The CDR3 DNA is TGTGCCAGCAGGCTAAAACCGGGACAGGGGAACTATGGCTACACCTTC. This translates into CASRLKPGQGNYGYTF.

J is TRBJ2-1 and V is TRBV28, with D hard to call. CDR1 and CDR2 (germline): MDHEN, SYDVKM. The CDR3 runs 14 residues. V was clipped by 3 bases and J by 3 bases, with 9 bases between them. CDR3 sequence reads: CASSLNSIYNEQFF. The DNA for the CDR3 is TGTGCCAGCAGTTTGAACAGCATCTACAATGAGCAGTTCTTC.

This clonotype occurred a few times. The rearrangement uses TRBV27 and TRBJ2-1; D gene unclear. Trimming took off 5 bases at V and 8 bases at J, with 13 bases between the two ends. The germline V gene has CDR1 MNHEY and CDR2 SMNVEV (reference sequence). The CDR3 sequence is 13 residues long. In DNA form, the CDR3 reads TGTGCCAGCAGTCCTACCCCGTGGGATGAGCAGTTCTTC. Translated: CASSPTPWDEQFF.

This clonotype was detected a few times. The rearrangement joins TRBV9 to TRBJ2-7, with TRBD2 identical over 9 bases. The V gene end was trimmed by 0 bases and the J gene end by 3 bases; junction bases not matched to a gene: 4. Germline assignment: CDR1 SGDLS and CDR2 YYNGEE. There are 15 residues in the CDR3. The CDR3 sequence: CASSVGSGRLYEQYF. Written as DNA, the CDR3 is TGTGCCAGCAGCGTAGGGAGCGGGAGGCTCTACGAGCAGTACTTC. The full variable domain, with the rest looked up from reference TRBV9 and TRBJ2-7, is DSGVTQTPKHLITATGQRVTLRCSPRSGDLSVYWYQQSLDQGLQFLIQYYNGEERAKGNILERFSAQQFPDLHSELNLSSLELGDSALYFCASSVGSGRLYEQYFGPGTRLTVT.

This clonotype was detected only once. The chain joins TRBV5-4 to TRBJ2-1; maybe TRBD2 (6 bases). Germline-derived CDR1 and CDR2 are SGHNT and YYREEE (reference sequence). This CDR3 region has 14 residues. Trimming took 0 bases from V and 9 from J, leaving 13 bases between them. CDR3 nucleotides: TGTGCCAGCAGCTTGGTCGGCGGGGCGCTTGAGCAGTTCTTC. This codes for CASSLVGGALEQFF. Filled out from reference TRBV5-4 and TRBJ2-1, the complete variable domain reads ETGVTQSPTHLIKTRGQQVTLRCSSQSGHNTVSWYQQALGQGPQFIFQYYREEENGRGNFPPRFSGLQFPNYSSELNVNALELDDSALYLCASSLVGGALEQFFGPGTRLTVL.

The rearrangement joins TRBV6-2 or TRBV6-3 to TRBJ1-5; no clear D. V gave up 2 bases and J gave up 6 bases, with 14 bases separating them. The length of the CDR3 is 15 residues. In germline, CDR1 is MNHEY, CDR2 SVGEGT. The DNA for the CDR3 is TGTGCCAGCAGTTACGCTTCCCGTGAGGGTCAGCCCCAGCATTTT. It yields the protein CASSYASREGQPQHF.

This CDR3 reads CASGRGGFGETQYF. Written as DNA, the CDR3 is TGTGCTAGTGGACGAGGAGGATTCGGGGAGACCCAGTACTTC. This chain uses TRBV12-5 with TRBJ2-5; TRBD2 might be the D (5 bases). The V and J ends lost 6 bases and 5 bases respectively, with 16 bases between them. Germline V CDR1 and CDR2: LGHNT, FRNRAP. CDR3 size: 14 residues.

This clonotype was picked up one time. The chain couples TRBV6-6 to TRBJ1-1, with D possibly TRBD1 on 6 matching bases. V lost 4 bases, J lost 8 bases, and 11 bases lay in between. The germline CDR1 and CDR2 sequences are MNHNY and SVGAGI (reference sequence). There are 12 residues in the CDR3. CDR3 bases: TGTGCCAGCAGTTCCGGCCAGGGGGAAGCTTTCTTT. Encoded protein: CASSSGQGEAFF.

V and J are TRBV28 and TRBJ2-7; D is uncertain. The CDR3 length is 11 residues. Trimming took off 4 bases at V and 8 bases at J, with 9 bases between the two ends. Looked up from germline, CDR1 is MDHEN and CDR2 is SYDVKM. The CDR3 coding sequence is TGTGCCAGCAGTTCTTTCCGGAAGCAGTACTTC. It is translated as CASSSFRKQYF.

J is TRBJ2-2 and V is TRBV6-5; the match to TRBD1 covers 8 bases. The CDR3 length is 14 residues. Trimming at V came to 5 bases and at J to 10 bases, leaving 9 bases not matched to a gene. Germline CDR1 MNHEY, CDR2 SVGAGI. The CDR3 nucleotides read TGTGCCAGCAGTGGGACAGGCCCCCCCGAGGAGCTGTTTTTT. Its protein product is CASSGTGPPEELFF.

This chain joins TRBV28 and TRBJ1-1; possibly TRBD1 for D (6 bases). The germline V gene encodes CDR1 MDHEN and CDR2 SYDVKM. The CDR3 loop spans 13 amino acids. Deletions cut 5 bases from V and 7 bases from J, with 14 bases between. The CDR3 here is CASSQTTGLEAFF. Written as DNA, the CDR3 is TGTGCCAGCAGTCAGACAACAGGGCTTGAAGCTTTCTTT.

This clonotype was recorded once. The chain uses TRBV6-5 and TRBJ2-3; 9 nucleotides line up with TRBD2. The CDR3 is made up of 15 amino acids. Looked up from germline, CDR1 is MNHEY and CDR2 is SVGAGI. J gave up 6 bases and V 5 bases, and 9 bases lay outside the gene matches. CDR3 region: CASSLSGSWLDTQYF. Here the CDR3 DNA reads TGTGCCAGCAGTCTTAGCGGGAGCTGGCTGGATACGCAGTATTTT.

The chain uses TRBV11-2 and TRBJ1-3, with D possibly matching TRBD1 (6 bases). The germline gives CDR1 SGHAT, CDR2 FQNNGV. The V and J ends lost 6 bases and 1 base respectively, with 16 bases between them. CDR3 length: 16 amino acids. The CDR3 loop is CASRQAGVYSGNTIYF. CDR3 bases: TGTGCCAGCAGGCAAGCAGGGGTTTATTCTGGAAACACCATATATTTT.

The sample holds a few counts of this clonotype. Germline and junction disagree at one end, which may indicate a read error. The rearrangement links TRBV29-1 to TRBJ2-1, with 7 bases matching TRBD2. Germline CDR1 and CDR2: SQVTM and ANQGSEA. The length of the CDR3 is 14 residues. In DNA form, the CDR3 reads TGTAGCGTTGCTCAAGCGGGGTTTGGAAATGAGCAGTTCTTC. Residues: CSVAQAGFGNEQFF.

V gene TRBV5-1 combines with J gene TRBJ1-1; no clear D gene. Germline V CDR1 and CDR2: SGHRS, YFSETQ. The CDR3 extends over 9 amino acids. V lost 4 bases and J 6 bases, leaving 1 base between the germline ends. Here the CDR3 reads CASSPEAFF. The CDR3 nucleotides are TGCGCCAGCAGCCCTGAAGCTTTCTTT.

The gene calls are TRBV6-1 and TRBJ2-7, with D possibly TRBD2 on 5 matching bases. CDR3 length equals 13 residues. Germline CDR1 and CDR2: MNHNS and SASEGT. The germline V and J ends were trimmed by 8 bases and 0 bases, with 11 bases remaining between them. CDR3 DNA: TGTGCCAGCTTGACTACTAACTCCTACGAGCAGTACTTC. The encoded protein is CASLTTNSYEQYF.

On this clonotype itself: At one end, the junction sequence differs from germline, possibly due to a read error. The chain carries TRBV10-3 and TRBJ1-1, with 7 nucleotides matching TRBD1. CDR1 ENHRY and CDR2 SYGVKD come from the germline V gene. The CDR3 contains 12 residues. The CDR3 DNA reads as TGTGCCATCAGGAGGACAGGAAGGCACCCCACCTTT. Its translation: CAIRRTGRHPTF.